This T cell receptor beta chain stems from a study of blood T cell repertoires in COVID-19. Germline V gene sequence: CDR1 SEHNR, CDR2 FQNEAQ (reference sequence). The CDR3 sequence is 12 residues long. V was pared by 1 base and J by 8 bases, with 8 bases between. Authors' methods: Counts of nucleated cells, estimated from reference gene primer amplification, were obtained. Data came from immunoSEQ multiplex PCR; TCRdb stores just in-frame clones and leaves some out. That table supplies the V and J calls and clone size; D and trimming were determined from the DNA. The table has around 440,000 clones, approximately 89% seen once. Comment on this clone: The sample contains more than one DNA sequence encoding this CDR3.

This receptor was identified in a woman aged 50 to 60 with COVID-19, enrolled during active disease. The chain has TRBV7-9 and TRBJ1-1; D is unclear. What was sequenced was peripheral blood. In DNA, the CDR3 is TGTGCCAGCAGCTTAGGACTAGGGGAAGCTTTCTTT. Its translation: CASSLGLGEAFF.